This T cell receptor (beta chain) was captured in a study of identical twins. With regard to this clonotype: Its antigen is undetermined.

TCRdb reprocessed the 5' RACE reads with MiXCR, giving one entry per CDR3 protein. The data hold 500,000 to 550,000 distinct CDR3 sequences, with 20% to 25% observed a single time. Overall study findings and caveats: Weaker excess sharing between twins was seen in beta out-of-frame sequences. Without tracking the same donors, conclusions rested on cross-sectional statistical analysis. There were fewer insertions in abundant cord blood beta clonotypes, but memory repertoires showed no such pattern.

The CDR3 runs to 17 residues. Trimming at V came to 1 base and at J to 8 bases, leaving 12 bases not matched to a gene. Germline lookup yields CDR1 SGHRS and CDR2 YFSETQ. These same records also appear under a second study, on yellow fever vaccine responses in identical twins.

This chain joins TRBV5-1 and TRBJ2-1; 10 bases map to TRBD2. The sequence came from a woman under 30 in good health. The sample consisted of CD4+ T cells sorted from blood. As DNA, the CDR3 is TGCGCCAGCAGCTTGTCATTAACTAGCGGGATGTTCGATGAGCAGTTCTTC. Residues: CASSLSLTSGMFDEQFF.